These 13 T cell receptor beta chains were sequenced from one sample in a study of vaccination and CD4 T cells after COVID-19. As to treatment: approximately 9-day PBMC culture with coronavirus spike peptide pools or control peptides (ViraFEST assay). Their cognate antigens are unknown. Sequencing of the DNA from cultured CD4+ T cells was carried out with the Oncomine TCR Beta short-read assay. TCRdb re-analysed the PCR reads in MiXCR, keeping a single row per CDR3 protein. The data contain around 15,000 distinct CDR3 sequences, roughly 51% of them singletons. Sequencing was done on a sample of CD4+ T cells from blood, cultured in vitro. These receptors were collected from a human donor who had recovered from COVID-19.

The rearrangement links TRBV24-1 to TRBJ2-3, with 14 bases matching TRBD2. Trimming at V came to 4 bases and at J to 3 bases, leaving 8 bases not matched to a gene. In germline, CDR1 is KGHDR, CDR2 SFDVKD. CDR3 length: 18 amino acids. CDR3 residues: CATSELGLAGAATDTQYF. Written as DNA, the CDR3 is TGTGCCACCAGTGAGCTGGGACTAGCGGGAGCGGCGACAGATACGCAGTATTTT.

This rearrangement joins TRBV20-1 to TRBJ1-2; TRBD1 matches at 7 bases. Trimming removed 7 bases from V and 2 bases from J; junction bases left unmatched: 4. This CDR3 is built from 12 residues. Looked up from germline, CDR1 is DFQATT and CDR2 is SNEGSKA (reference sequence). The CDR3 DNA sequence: TGCAGTGTCGTACAGGGGAACTATGGCTACACCTTC. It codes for CSVVQGNYGYTF.

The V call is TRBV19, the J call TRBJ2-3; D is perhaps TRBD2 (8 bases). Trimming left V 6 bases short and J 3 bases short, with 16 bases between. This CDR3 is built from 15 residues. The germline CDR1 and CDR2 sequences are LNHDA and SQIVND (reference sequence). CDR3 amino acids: CASRTGAGGTDTQYF. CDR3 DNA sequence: TGTGCCAGTAGAACAGGGGCGGGGGGAACAGATACGCAGTATTTT.

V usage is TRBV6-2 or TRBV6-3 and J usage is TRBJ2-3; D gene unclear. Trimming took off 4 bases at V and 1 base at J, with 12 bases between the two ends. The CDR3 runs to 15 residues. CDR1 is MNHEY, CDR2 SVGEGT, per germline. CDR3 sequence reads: CASSSPNRGTDTQYF. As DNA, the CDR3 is TGTGCCAGCAGTTCCCCGAATAGGGGCACAGATACGCAGTATTTT.

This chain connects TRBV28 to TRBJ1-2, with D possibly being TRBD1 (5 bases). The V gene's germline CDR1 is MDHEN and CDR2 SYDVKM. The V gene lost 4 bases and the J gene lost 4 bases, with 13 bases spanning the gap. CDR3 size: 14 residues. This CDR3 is CASSYPTAGYGYTF. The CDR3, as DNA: TGTGCCAGCAGTTACCCGACAGCAGGCTATGGCTACACCTTC.

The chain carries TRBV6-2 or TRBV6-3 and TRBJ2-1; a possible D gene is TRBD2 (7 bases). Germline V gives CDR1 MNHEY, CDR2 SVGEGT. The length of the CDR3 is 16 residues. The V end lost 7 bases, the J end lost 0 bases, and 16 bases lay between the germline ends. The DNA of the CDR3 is TGTGCCAGCATGTCGGGGGGCCTACCCTCCTACAATGAGCAGTTCTTC. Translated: CASMSGGLPSYNEQFF.

The CDR3 DNA is TGTGCCAGCGGCTCAATTATAGGGGGGGACTATGGCTACACCTTC. The encoded protein is CASGSIIGGDYGYTF. The V call is TRBV6-1, the J call TRBJ1-2, with D possibly TRBD1 on 6 matching bases. Germline CDR1 reads MNHNS; CDR2 reads SASEGT. The CDR3 sequence is 15 residues long. Trimming removed 8 bases at V and 3 bases at J, with 19 bases between.

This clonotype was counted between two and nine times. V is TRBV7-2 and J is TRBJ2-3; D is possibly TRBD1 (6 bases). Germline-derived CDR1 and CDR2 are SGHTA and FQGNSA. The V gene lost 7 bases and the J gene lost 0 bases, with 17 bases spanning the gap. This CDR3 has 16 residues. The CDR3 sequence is CASTHSGTPSTDTQYF. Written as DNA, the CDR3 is TGTGCCAGCACCCATTCGGGGACACCTAGCACAGATACGCAGTATTTT.

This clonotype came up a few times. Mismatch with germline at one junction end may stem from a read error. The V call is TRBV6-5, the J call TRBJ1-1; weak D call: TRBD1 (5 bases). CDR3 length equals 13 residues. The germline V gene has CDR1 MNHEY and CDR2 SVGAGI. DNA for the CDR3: TGTGCCAGCAGTTACCGGGTGGACACTGAAGCTTTTTTT. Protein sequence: CASSYRVDTEAFF.

The CDR3 DNA reads TGTGCCAGCAGCATCTCTTCGCGGGGGGGCCTAGGGAACGAGCAGTACTTC. Its protein product is CASSISSRGGLGNEQYF. This chain links TRBV21-1 with TRBJ2-7; TRBD2, the table's D call, was not compared with the DNA. TRBV21-1 is recorded as a pseudogene. CDR3 size: 17 residues.

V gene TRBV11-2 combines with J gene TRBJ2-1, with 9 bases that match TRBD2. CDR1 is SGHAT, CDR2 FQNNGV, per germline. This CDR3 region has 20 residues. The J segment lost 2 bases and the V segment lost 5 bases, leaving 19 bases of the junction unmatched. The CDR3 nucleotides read TGTGCCAGCAGCGGCCCGATCGGCGGGAGGGCCAATGTACCCTACAATGAGCAGTTCTTC. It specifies CASSGPIGGRANVPYNEQFF.

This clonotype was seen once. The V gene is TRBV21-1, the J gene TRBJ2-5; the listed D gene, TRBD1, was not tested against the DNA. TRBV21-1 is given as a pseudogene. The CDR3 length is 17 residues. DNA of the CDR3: TGTGCCAGCAGCGAGACCCCCCGAAGGGCTGGGCAAGAGACCCAGTACTTC. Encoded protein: CASSETPRRAGQETQYF.

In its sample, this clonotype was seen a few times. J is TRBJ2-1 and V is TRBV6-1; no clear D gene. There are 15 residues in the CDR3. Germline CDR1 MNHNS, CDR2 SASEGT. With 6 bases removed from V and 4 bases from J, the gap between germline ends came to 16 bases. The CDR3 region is CASSPGYGSYNEQFF. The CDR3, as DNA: TGTGCCAGCAGCCCCGGATACGGTTCGTACAATGAGCAGTTCTTC.